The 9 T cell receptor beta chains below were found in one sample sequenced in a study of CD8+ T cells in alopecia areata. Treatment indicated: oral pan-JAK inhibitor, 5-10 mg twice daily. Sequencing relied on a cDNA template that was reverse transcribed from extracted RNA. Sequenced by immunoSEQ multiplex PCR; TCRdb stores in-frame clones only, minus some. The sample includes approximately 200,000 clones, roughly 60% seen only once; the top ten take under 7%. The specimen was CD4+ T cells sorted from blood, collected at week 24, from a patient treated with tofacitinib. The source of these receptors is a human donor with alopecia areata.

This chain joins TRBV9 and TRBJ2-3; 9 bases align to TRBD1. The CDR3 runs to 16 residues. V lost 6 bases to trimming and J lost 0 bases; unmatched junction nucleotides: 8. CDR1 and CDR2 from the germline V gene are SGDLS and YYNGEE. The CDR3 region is CASTGQGFSSTDTQYF. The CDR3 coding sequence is TGTGCCAGCACGGGACAGGGATTTTCTAGCACAGATACGCAGTATTTT. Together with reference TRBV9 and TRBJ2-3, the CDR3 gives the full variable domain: DSGVTQTPKHLITATGQRVTLRCSPRSGDLSVYWYQQSLDQGLQFLIQYYNGEERAKGNILERFSAQQFPDLHSELNLSSLELGDSALYFCASTGQGFSSTDTQYFGPGTRLTVL.

The chain's CDR3 is CASTRQPERSNQPQHF. The CDR3 DNA reads TGTGCCAGCACCCGACAGCCCGAGCGGAGCAATCAGCCCCAGCATTTT. The V and J genes are TRBV21-1 and TRBJ1-5. TRBV21-1 constitutes a pseudogene. This CDR3 is 16 amino acids long.

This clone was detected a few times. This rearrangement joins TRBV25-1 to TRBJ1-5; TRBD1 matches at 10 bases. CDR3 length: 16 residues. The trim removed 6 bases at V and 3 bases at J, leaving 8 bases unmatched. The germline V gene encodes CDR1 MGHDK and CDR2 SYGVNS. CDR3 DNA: TGTGCCAGCAGACAAAGTGGGACAGGGGACAATCAGCCCCAGCATTTT. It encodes CASRQSGTGDNQPQHF.

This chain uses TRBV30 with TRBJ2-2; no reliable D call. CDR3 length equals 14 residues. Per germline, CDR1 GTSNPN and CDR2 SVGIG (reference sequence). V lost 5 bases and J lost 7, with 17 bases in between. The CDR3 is CAWVWGVNGGELFF. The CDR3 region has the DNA TGTGCCTGGGTCTGGGGTGTCAATGGCGGGGAGCTGTTTTTT.

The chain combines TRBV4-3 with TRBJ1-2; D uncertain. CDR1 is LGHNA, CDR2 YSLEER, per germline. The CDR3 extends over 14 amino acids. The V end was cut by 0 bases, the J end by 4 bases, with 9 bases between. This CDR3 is CASSQDTAAYGYTF. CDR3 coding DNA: TGCGCCAGCAGCCAAGATACGGCGGCCTATGGCTACACCTTC.

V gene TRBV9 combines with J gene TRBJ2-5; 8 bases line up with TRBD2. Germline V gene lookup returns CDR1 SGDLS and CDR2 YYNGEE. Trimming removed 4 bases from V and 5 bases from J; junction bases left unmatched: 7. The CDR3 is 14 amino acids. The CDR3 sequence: CASSIGTRAETQYF. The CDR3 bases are TGTGCCAGCAGCATTGGGACTAGGGCCGAGACCCAGTACTTC.

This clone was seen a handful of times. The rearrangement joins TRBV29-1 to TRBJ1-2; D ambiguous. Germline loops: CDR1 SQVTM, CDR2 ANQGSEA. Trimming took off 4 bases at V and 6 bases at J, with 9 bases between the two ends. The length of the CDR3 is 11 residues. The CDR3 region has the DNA TGCAGCGTTGCAGAGCCTAATGGCTACACCTTC. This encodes CSVAEPNGYTF.

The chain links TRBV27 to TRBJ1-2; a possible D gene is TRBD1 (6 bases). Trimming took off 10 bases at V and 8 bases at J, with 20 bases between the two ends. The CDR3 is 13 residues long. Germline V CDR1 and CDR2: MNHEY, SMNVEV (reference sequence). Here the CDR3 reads CATSTTGSWGYTF. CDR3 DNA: TGTGCCACCTCGACCACAGGGTCCTGGGGCTACACCTTC.

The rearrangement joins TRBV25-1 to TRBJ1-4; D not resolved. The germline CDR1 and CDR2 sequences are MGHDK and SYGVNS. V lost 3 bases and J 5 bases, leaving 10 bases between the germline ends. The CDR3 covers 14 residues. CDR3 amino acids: CASSEEGVNEKLFF. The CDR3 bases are TGTGCCAGCAGTGAGGAGGGAGTAAATGAAAAACTGTTTTTT.